This T cell receptor beta chain emerged from a study of breast tumors, draining lymph nodes, adjacent tissues. Study-wide points: That most tumor T cells come from lymph nodes remained unproven. Compared with lymph nodes, tumors were less diverse; compared with nontumor tissue, more. The data were judged consistent with most tumor T cells coming from lymph node and expanding in tumor.

Axillary draining lymph nodes of breast cancer patients supplied the node samples. On this clonotype itself: No antigen is known for it. A junction end diverges from the germline sequence, so it may reflect a read error.

The CDR3 contains 16 residues. TCRdb fed the multiplex PCR reads into MiXCR, producing one record per CDR3 protein. This repertoire shows fewer than 250,000 distinct CDR3 sequences, approximately 30% found once; its top ten account for roughly 1.5%. The gene calls are TRBV6-7 and TRBJ1-5; D unresolved. TRBV6-7 is treated as an ORF (open reading frame) with a function not yet certain. This TCR came from a female donor with breast cancer. Some clones in this sample may be carry-over from other donors' samples. The sample consisted of axillary lymph node tissue. The CDR3 bases are TGTGCCAGCAGTTTTCGGACTAGCGGGAGAAGTCAGACCCAGCATTTT. Translation gives CASSFRTSGRSQTQHF.